The following is a T cell receptor (beta chain) sequence with its context. The specificity of this receptor is unknown. No base quality values were provided; no much bigger clone lies one nucleotide off. The sample comes from a study of blood T cell repertoires in COVID-19 (dated by TCRdb to about 2020). For context, the study as a whole: Collaborator samples came from the United States, Italy and Spain and covered acute and convalescent phases of COVID-19. The prospective study material was composed of cDNA or gDNA derived from T cells, B-cell-depleted T cells, or PBMCs. Subjects who had been exposed to COVID-19, were actively infected with it, or had recovered from it provided the deeply sampled blood TCRbeta repertoires that made up the dataset. The repertoires were made available in a free public database intended to serve as a resource for research on the immune response to SARS-CoV-2. The samples were drawn from the first 160 participants of the ongoing ImmuneRACE study and from roughly 1,300 subjects provided by 6 global collaborators. Nearly every sample came with metadata listing a de-identified subject ID, COVID-19 status, age in years and sex. Where available, HLA class I and class II types were taken from metadata supplied by the sample provider and were not determined by assay-based typing.

The immunoSEQ Assay, a bias-controlled multiplex PCR, was used to amplify TCRbeta CDR3 regions from genomic DNA. The study's processing was this. Within the assay, amplification of reference gene primers was used to estimate how many nucleated cells each sample contained. To quantify the absolute abundance of each unique TCRbeta CDR3 rearrangement, sequence reads were collapsed and filtered. For each sample, productive Simpson clonality was calculated as the square root of Simpson's diversity index over productive rearrangements. TCRdb carries this immuneACCESS record with in-frame sequences only. Its versions omit some clonotypes, under half of them owing to an unresolved V gene in the studies checked, with the rest unexplained. V and J calls and clone size come straight from that table; D and trimming were deduced from the DNA. The sample contains around 240,000 clones, around 86% of them found a single time. The ten largest clones take up 2% to 2.5% of the sample.

Enrolling through a virtual design, the prospective study's participants ranged in age from roughly 18 to 90 years and lived across some 23 United States geographic areas. In the prospective study, participants were assigned to cohorts based on the clinical history participants reported in a screening survey and a study questionnaire. ImmuneRACE Cohort 3 recovered participants were defined by two consecutive negative NP/OP PCR tests, healthcare professional clearance, or symptom resolution. Each participant in the prospective study had whole blood, serum and a nasopharyngeal or oropharyngeal swab collected by mobile phlebotomists. Over a roughly two-month period, participants in the prospective study had the option of providing additional blood draws and questionnaires. Before DNA extraction, prospective study blood samples were shipped either frozen or at room temperature. The full study reports these points: The quantity of clinical and demographic metadata differed by source and by participant and was supplied without curation.

The clonotype originates from a woman between 45 and 60 years old who had recovered from COVID-19. Source material: PBMCs or T cells enriched from blood (not recorded which).

The CDR3 region reads CASRTTGGGYNEQFF. The DNA sequence is given as TGTGCCAGCAGAACGACCGGCGGGGGCTACAATGAGCAGTTCTTC. The V gene is TRBV11-2 and the J gene is TRBJ2-1, with TRBD2 matching 7 junction bases. CDR1 and CDR2 are read off the germline V gene as SGHAT and FQNNGV. There are 15 amino acids in the CDR3, from cysteine to phenylalanine inclusive. Only the CDR3 portion is preserved as DNA: 45 bases, with reading frame beginning at the first base. From V the trimming removes 6 bases and from J it removes 3 bases, while the gene matches leave 8 bases of the junction unaccounted for.